The rows below give T cell receptor beta chains drawn from one sample of a study of cytomegalovirus exposure and HLA in healthy donors. Sequenced by immunoSEQ multiplex PCR; TCRdb stores in-frame clones only, minus some. The repertoire holds around 31,000 clones, with 87% as singletons. The source material was PBMCs. Receptors were obtained from a boy younger than 18 in good health and CMV-seronegative. The CDR3 runs from the conserved cysteine through the conserved F or W. The D gene is left open where the match is weak. Clone size appears in some rows only: once, few, many, or a class for an expanded clone.

few	TRBV4-1	TRBJ2-3	TRBD1	TGCGCCAGCAGCCAAGTTGCCTCCCCTCCTGGGACAGTCGCAGATACGCAGTATTTT	CASSQVASPPGTVADTQYF
.	TRBV19	TRBJ2-1	TRBD2	TGTGCCAGTAGTGGACTAGCCGCCTCCTACAATGAGCAGTTCTTC	CASSGLAASYNEQFF
few	TRBV5-6	TRBJ2-7	.	TGTGCCAGCAGCTTGGGACGGGGGAAGGACGAGCAGTACTTC	CASSLGRGKDEQYF
.	TRBV28	TRBJ2-7	.	TGTGCCAGCAGACCCGGGTACTCCTACGAGCAGTACTTC	CASRPGYSYEQYF
.	TRBV5-1	TRBJ2-1	.	TGCGCCAGCAGCTTGTCCTACTCCTACAATGAGCAGTTCTTC	CASSLSYSYNEQFF
.	TRBV4-1	TRBJ1-2	.	TGCGCCAGCAGCCAAGATTTTTTTGCAGGGCCGTATGGCTACACCTTC	CASSQDFFAGPYGYTF
.	TRBV7-9	TRBJ2-3	.	TGTGCCAGCACTAACACAGATACGCAGTATTTT	CASTNTDTQYF
few	TRBV19	TRBJ2-5	.	TGTGCCAGTAGTGGCGGGGAAGTGGAGACCCAGTACTTC	CASSGGEVETQYF
few	TRBV7-9	TRBJ2-1	.	TGTGCCAGCAGATCCGGCAATGAGCAGTTCTTC	CASRSGNEQFF
.	TRBV18	TRBJ1-2	.	TGTGCCAGCTCACTCACACTGGAGAATGACTATGGCTACACCTTC	CASSLTLENDYGYTF
once	TRBV11-3	TRBJ2-3	TRBD2	TGTGCCAGCAGCTTAGGCGGGGGGCAGACAGATACGCAGTATTTT	CASSLGGGQTDTQYF
few	TRBV5-8	TRBJ1-1	.	TGTGCCAGCAGCGCAGGACTAACTAACACTGAAGCTTTCTTT	CASSAGLTNTEAFF
.	TRBV5-4	TRBJ1-1	.	TGTGCCAGCAGCTTGGATAATACAGGGTGGGCTGAAGCTTTCTTT	CASSLDNTGWAEAFF
.	TRBV28	TRBJ1-5	.	TGTGCCAGCAGACACCGCGGGGGACCTCAGCCCCAGCATTTT	CASRHRGGPQPQHF
.	TRBV7-9	TRBJ2-7	.	TGTGCCAGCAGCCCTACAGGGACAAACGAGCAGTACTTC	CASSPTGTNEQYF
.	TRBV10-3	TRBJ2-7	.	TGTGCCATCAGGGACAGTGCTTCCGACGAGCAGTACTTC	CAIRDSASDEQYF
.	TRBV18	TRBJ1-2	.	TGTGCCAGCTCATCGGGACAAGGCGGCTACACCTTC	CASSSGQGGYTF
.	TRBV5-7	TRBJ1-5	TRBD1	TGTGCCAGCAGCCCTTCTGATGGAGGGGGCTACAATCAGCCCCAGCATTTT	CASSPSDGGGYNQPQHF
.	TRBV9	TRBJ2-3	.	TGTGCCAGCAGCGTAGGTCTGAGTAGCTATACGCAGTATTTT	CASSVGLSSYTQYF
.	TRBV2	TRBJ2-3	TRBD2	TGTGCCAGCAGTGAAGGACTAGCGGGGGAAGATACGCAGTATTTT	CASSEGLAGEDTQYF
.	TRBV4-3	TRBJ2-1	.	TGCGCCAGCAGCCAAGTGGGAGGAGGGGTCAATGAGCAGTTCTTC	CASSQVGGGVNEQFF
.	TRBV15	TRBJ2-5	TRBD1	TGTGCCACCAGCAGAGATCCGGGACAGGGTAAAGAGACCCAGTACTTC	CATSRDPGQGKETQYF
few	TRBV2	TRBJ1-4	TRBD1	TGTGCCAGCGAGCTTTACAGGGGGGTGAGAGGGAGTCGTGAAAAACTGTTTTTT	CASELYRGVRGSREKLFF
.	TRBV5-1	TRBJ2-5	TRBD2	TGCGCCAGCAGCTTGGCACAGCTAGCGGGTAACCAAGAGACCCAGTACTTC	CASSLAQLAGNQETQYF
.	TRBV18	TRBJ1-1	TRBD1	TGTGCCAGCTCACCAGGAGGGGGCATGATTGAAGCTTTCTTT	CASSPGGGMIEAFF
.	TRBV28	TRBJ2-7	.	TGTGCCAGCGGCGCAACGCCAATCCTGACTTCCTACGAGCAGTACTTC	CASGATPILTSYEQYF
.	TRBV7-3	TRBJ1-3	.	TGTGCCAGCAGTCCAGGCGGGAGCTCTGGAAACACCATATATTTT	CASSPGGSSGNTIYF
.	TRBV5-5	TRBJ1-5	.	TGTGCCAGCAGCTTGCGAGGGAAGTATAGCAATCAGCCCCAGCATTTT	CASSLRGKYSNQPQHF
.	TRBV7-9	TRBJ2-1	.	TGTGCCAGCAGCTTAAGAGGAGCGAGTACTGGTCATGAGCAGTTCTTC	CASSLRGASTGHEQFF
.	TRBV21-1	TRBJ2-2	.	TGTGCCAGCAGCGCCAGGGGAATCAACACCGGGGAGCTGTTTTTT	CASSARGINTGELFF
.	TRBV6-1	TRBJ1-4	TRBD1	TGTGCCAGCAGTTCAGGGGGCAGTGGTGAAAAACTGTTTTTT	CASSSGGSGEKLFF
.	TRBV19	TRBJ2-1	TRBD2	TGTGCCAGTAGTATGATGCTAGCGGGGGGTCCAAACAATGAGCAGTTCTTC	CASSMMLAGGPNNEQFF
.	TRBV7-2	TRBJ2-7	TRBD1	TGTGCCAGCAGCAGGGGACAGAGGTCCTACGAGCAGTACTTC	CASSRGQRSYEQYF
.	TRBV7-8	TRBJ1-6	TRBD1	TGTGCCAGCAGCTTAGTTACAGGACAGGGATATTCACCCCTCCACTTT	CASSLVTGQGYSPLHF
once	TRBV5-8	TRBJ2-5	TRBD1	TGTGCCAGCAGCTTGATCCTCCCGACAGGGGGCCGGGAGACCCAGTACTTC	CASSLILPTGGRETQYF
.	TRBV2	TRBJ2-5	TRBD2	TGTGCCAGCAGGAAGGAGCTAGCGGGGCAAGAGACCCAGTACTTC	CASRKELAGQETQYF
.	TRBV11-2	TRBJ2-7	.	TGTGCCAGCAGCTTCGTATCCGGGTCCTGGTACGAGCAGTACTTC	CASSFVSGSWYEQYF
.	TRBV30	TRBJ2-1	.	TGTGCCTGGAGTGTACTTACCGGGGTTGGCAATGAGCAGTTCTTC	CAWSVLTGVGNEQFF
.	TRBV2	TRBJ1-4	TRBD1	TGTGCCAGCACCAAGGGACAGGGCGAGACGAATGAAAAACTGTTTTTT	CASTKGQGETNEKLFF
.	TRBV5-6	TRBJ2-3	TRBD2	TGTGCCAGCAGGTTACTAGCGGGGAGCACAGATACGCAGTATTTT	CASRLLAGSTDTQYF
.	TRBV28	TRBJ1-5	TRBD1	TGTGCCAGCAGTTCCGGGACAGGTAATCAGCCCCAGCATTTT	CASSSGTGNQPQHF
.	TRBV28	TRBJ2-7	.	TGTGCCAGCAGTTTAGATGGGCTTGACTACGAGCAGTACTTC	CASSLDGLDYEQYF
.	TRBV5-4	TRBJ2-7	TRBD2	TGTGCCAGCAGCTTATCGGCGGGGGGTCCCTACGAGCAGTACTTC	CASSLSAGGPYEQYF
.	TRBV6-1	TRBJ1-4	TRBD1	TGTGCCAGCATCCAAAACAGGGGGTCTAATGAAAAACTGTTTTTT	CASIQNRGSNEKLFF
.	TRBV19	TRBJ2-7	TRBD1	TGTGCCAGTAGTACAAGGGACAGCTCCTACGAGCAGTACTTC	CASSTRDSSYEQYF
few	TRBV6-5	TRBJ1-3	.	TGTGCCAGCAGTTATGATACCCGAGGGAACACCATATATTTT	CASSYDTRGNTIYF
.	TRBV4-3	TRBJ2-2	TRBD1	TGCGCCAGCAGTCTCGGGACAGGGGTTACCGGGGAGCTGTTTTTT	CASSLGTGVTGELFF
.	TRBV5-4	TRBJ2-5	TRBD2	TGTGCCAGCAGCCGGCCCAGCGGGGGGACCCAAGAGACCCAGTACTTC	CASSRPSGGTQETQYF
.	TRBV19	TRBJ2-5	.	TGTGCCAGTAGCCTGAGTAGACAAGAGACCCAGTACTTC	CASSLSRQETQYF
.	TRBV6-1	TRBJ2-3	.	TGTGCCAGCAGGGGACTGACCACAGATACGCAGTATTTT	CASRGLTTDTQYF
.	TRBV18	TRBJ1-5	.	TGTGCCAGCTCACCAGAGACAGGAAGCAATCAGCCCCAGCATTTT	CASSPETGSNQPQHF
few	TRBV27	TRBJ1-4	.	TGTGCCAGCAGTTTATGGGGACAAACTAATGAAAAACTGTTTTTT	CASSLWGQTNEKLFF
.	TRBV5-1	TRBJ1-4	.	TGCGCCAGCAGCTTGGCCGCCGGGTCAACTAATGAAAAACTGTTTTTT	CASSLAAGSTNEKLFF
.	TRBV7-2	TRBJ2-7	TRBD1	TGTGCCAGCAGCATCCGGGACAGGGGGCTCGGGGAGCAGTACTTC	CASSIRDRGLGEQYF
.	TRBV4-1	TRBJ2-7	TRBD2	TGCGCCAGCAGCCAAGATCCTAGCGGGGGTACGTACGAGCAGTACTTC	CASSQDPSGGTYEQYF
once	TRBV5-6	TRBJ2-7	TRBD1	TGTGCCAGCAGTGTACAGGGGGCGGGGTACGAGCAGTACTTC	CASSVQGAGYEQYF
.	TRBV4-1	TRBJ2-1	.	TGCGCCAGCAGCCGGGGAGGTCTGGTTAACCCCTACAATGAGCAGTTCTTC	CASSRGGLVNPYNEQFF